The next 6 T cell receptor beta chains were all read from a single sample in a study of blood T cell repertoires in COVID-19. Data came from immunoSEQ multiplex PCR; TCRdb stores just in-frame clones and leaves some out. The sample has a few hundred thousand clones; roughly four fifths are singletons. The sample comprised PBMCs or T cells enriched from blood (not recorded which). The receptors derive from a woman aged 50 to 60 who had recovered from COVID-19.

This clone was seen only a few times. The CDR3 loop is CASSSPGTGQPQHF. For the CDR3, the DNA is TGCGCCAGCAGCTCCCCAGGGACAGGTCAGCCCCAGCATTTT. The J gene is TRBJ1-5, the V gene TRBV4-1; 8 nucleotides line up with TRBD1. The germline V gene encodes CDR1 MGHRA and CDR2 YSYEKL. The J segment lost 6 bases and the V segment lost 5 bases, leaving 6 bases of the junction unmatched. The CDR3 is made up of 14 amino acids.

This CDR3 reads CASSLGAAEPAQYF. The CDR3 DNA sequence: TGCGCCAGCAGCTTGGGGGCCGCCGAGCCAGCGCAGTACTTC. V usage is TRBV5-1 and J usage is TRBJ2-7; no reliable D call. The CDR3 length is 14 residues. V was pared by 0 bases and J by 9 bases, with 16 bases between. Germline CDR1 and CDR2: SGHRS and YFSETQ.

V and J are TRBV24-1 and TRBJ2-1; a possible D gene is TRBD1 (6 bases). The V end was cut by 2 bases, the J end by 4 bases, with 11 bases between. CDR3 length: 15 residues. Germline-derived CDR1 and CDR2 are KGHDR and SFDVKD. The CDR3 spells CATSDSGTPYNEQFF. For the CDR3, the DNA is TGTGCCACCAGTGATTCCGGGACACCGTACAATGAGCAGTTCTTC.

The chain recombines TRBV2 with TRBJ2-1, with TRBD1 identical over 11 bases. The CDR3 totals 15 residues. Germline values: CDR1 SNHLY, CDR2 FYNNEI. The trim removed 4 bases at V and 2 bases at J, leaving 1 base unmatched. Here the CDR3 reads CASSGGQGAYNEQFF. CDR3 nucleotides: TGTGCCAGCAGTGGGGGACAGGGGGCCTACAATGAGCAGTTCTTC. Full variable domain (missing parts from reference TRBV2 and TRBJ2-1): EPEVTQTPSHQVTQMGQEVILRCVPISNHLYFYWYRQILGQKVEFLVSFYNNEISEKSEIFDDQFSVERPDGSNFTLKIRSTKLEDSAMYFCASSGGQGAYNEQFFGPGTRLTVL.

The chain is built from TRBV13 and TRBJ1-2; D is undetermined. The germline V and J ends were trimmed by 5 bases and 4 bases, with 11 bases remaining between them. The CDR3 is 13 residues long. Germline-derived CDR1 and CDR2 are PRHDT and FYEKMQ (reference sequence). The DNA of the CDR3 is TGTGCCAGCAGCCTGACCGACTCCTATGGCTACACCTTC. The encoded protein is CASSLTDSYGYTF.

V usage is TRBV4-1 and J usage is TRBJ2-5, with TRBD2 matching 10 bases. This CDR3 is 16 amino acids long. The V and J ends lost 1 base and 1 base, in that order; junction bases with no gene match: 3. Germline V lookup: CDR1 MGHRA, CDR2 YSYEKL. CDR3 DNA: TGCGCCAGCAGCCAAGGAGCGGGGGGGATCCAAGAGACCCAGTACTTC. Translated, it gives CASSQGAGGIQETQYF.